Given below is one TCR beta chain in context. Its antigen is currently unknown. Amplification used 60 Vbeta primers and 13 Jbeta primers. Profiled with immunoSEQ multiplex PCR; TCRdb holds only in-frame clones, not every one. The profile covers 170,000 or so clones, with 75% to 90% appearing a single time and almost 2% taken by the ten largest. This entry belongs to a study of cytomegalovirus exposure and HLA in healthy donors. The wider study: A data release that came early held approximately 92 million unique TCRs from HLA-typed donors. Study results and limitations: Highly shared variants forming one cluster were likely a sequencing artifact. There were a few CMV-associated chains whose specificity for CMV antigens was confirmed in vitro. A later analysis showed HLA-associated TCR beta chains outstripping equally common others in clonal expansion.

Input material: PBMCs. The sequence was obtained from a woman younger than 35 in good health and CMV-seronegative.

CDR3 bases: TGTGCCAGCAGTTTCAACAGGGGGGAGAGTCAGCCCCAGCATTTT. Translated: CASSFNRGESQPQHF. V gene TRBV27 combines with J gene TRBJ1-5, with TRBD1 identical over 8 bases. The length of the CDR3 is 15 residues. Germline loops: CDR1 MNHEY, CDR2 SMNVEV (reference sequence). V shed 3 bases and J 6 bases; nucleotides not matched to a gene: 7.